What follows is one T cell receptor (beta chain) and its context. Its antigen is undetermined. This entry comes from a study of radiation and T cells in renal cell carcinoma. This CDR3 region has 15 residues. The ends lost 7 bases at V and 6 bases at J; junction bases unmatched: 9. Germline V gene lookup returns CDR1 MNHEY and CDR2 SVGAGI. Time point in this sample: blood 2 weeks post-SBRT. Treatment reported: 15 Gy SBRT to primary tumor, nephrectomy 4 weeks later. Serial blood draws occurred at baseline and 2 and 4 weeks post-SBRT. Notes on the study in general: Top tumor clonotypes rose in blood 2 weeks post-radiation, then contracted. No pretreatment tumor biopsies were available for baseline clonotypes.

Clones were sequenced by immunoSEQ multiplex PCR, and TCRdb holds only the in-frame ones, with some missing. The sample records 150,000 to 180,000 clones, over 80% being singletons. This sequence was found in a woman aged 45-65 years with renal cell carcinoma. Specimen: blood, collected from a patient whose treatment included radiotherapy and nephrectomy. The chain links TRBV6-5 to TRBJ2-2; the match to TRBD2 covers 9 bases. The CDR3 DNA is TGTGCCAGCAAGCCCTTTGCGGGGGGGGCCGGGGAGCTGTTTTTT. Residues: CASKPFAGGAGELFF.